The next 19 T cell receptor beta chains were all read from a single sample in a study of OX40 agonist ivuxolimab in advanced cancers. The assay was immunoSEQ multiplex PCR, and TCRdb's table has in-frame clones only and misses some. Seen here are around 94,000 clones, roughly 90% observed once, and the top ten hold 3.4%. The source material was CD4+ or CD8+ T cells sorted from blood, sampled in a trial of the OX40 agonist ivuxolimab. The receptors were gathered from an adult with an advanced solid tumor such as melanoma, head and neck, liver or kidney cancer.

This clone was found a few times. The rearrangement links TRBV19 to TRBJ2-7; D could derive from TRBD1 or TRBD2 (5 bases each). The V gene's germline CDR1 is LNHDA and CDR2 SQIVND (reference sequence). The ends were cut back, 1 base at V and 3 bases at J, with 13 bases in the middle. CDR3 length equals 15 residues. CDR3 region: CASSIGGSGVYEQYF. In nucleotides, the CDR3 is TGTGCCAGTAGTATAGGGGGCAGCGGAGTCTACGAGCAGTACTTC.

V is TRBV10-1 and J is TRBJ2-1, with 7 positions matching TRBD1. Losses at the gene ends were 4 bases for V and 8 bases for J; bases not matched to a gene: 5. Germline CDR1 is WNHNN and CDR2 is SYGVQD (reference sequence). The CDR3 totals 13 residues. The CDR3: CASSGSQGDEQFF. CDR3 bases: TGCGCCAGCAGTGGGTCCCAGGGGGATGAGCAGTTCTTC.

This clone was detected only once. Mismatch with germline at one junction end may stem from a read error. The V gene is TRBV7-7, the J gene TRBJ2-5; the D call may be TRBD1 or TRBD2 (5 bases each). CDR1 and CDR2 from the germline V gene are SSHAT and FNYEAQ (reference sequence). CDR3 size: 15 residues. For the CDR3, the DNA is TGTGCTAGCAGCTTAGGGGCCGGGGTCCAAGAGACCCAGTACTTC. Its translation is CASSLGAGVQETQYF.

The chain employs TRBV6-6 and TRBJ1-3; no reliable D call. V lost 4 bases and J 0 bases, leaving 7 bases between the germline ends. This CDR3 is 14 amino acids long. Germline lookup yields CDR1 MNHNY and CDR2 SVGAGI (reference sequence). Here the CDR3 reads CASSSQSSGNTIYF. The CDR3, as DNA: TGTGCCAGCAGTTCACAAAGCTCTGGAAACACCATATATTTT.

The rearrangement joins TRBV19 to TRBJ2-2; 8 bases are a match to TRBD2. The germline V gene encodes CDR1 LNHDA and CDR2 SQIVND (reference sequence). V shed 6 bases and J 4 bases; nucleotides not matched to a gene: 7. This CDR3 region has 15 residues. CDR3 DNA sequence: TGTGCCAGTAGCGATGGACTAGCTCCCACCGGGGAGCTGTTTTTT. Its translation: CASSDGLAPTGELFF.

The rearrangement joins TRBV28 to TRBJ1-2; TRBD1 agrees at 7 bases. Germline-derived CDR1 and CDR2 are MDHEN and SYDVKM. V dropped 7 bases and J dropped 4; count of bases not matched to a gene: 6. This CDR3 region has 13 residues. Here the CDR3 DNA reads TGTGCCAGCACAGGGGGTATCCTCTATGGCTACACCTTC. Its translation: CASTGGILYGYTF.

J is TRBJ2-3 and V is TRBV2; 10 positions agree with TRBD1. The CDR3 length is 15 residues. J lost 5 bases, V lost 4 bases, and 6 bases had no gene match. Germline V gene lookup returns CDR1 SNHLY and CDR2 FYNNEI. CDR3 residues: CASSGPDRGRDTQYF. DNA for the CDR3: TGTGCCAGCAGTGGCCCTGACAGGGGGCGAGATACGCAGTATTTT.

This clone was counted a single time. V is TRBV19 and J is TRBJ1-1; weak D call: TRBD1 (5 bases). CDR1 and CDR2 (germline): LNHDA, SQIVND (reference sequence). The CDR3 contains 15 residues. V dropped 3 bases and J dropped 5 bases, with 16 bases sitting between them. The CDR3 DNA sequence: TGTGCCAGTAGTATGGGGGTGGCGGGAGGGACTGAAGCTTTCTTT. It translates to CASSMGVAGGTEAFF.

The genes are TRBV4-1 and TRBJ1-5; the D is unclear. With 0 bases removed from V and 11 bases from J, the gap between germline ends came to 23 bases. In germline, CDR1 is MGHRA, CDR2 YSYEKL. The length of the CDR3 is 17 residues. The CDR3 loop is CASSQDPPYPPIMAQHF. Written as DNA, the CDR3 is TGCGCCAGCAGCCAAGATCCTCCTTATCCCCCAATCATGGCCCAGCATTTT.

J is TRBJ1-1 and V is TRBV4-3; D is perhaps TRBD1 (5 bases). Germline V lookup: CDR1 LGHNA, CDR2 YSLEER. V was pared by 4 bases and J by 5 bases, with 14 bases between. CDR3 size: 14 residues. This chain's CDR3 is CASSPGTLKTEAFF. As DNA, the CDR3 is TGCGCCAGCAGCCCGGGGACCCTTAAGACTGAAGCTTTCTTT.

V usage is TRBV21-1 and J usage is TRBJ2-5; no check of the table's D call, TRBD1, against the DNA was made. TRBV21-1 is deemed a pseudogene. The CDR3 has 12 amino acids. CDR3 protein: CASSSRVETQYF. DNA of the CDR3: TGTGCCAGCAGCAGCAGGGTGGAGACCCAGTACTTC.

The J gene is TRBJ2-1, the V gene TRBV28; 16 bases agree with TRBD2. CDR1 and CDR2 (germline): MDHEN, SYDVKM. V lost 5 bases, J lost 0 bases, and 4 bases stayed unmatched. This CDR3 has 18 amino acids. In nucleotides, the CDR3 is TGTGCCAGCAGTCAGGGACTAGCGGGGGGGAGCTCCTACAATGAGCAGTTCTTC. Its translation: CASSQGLAGGSSYNEQFF.

The V and J genes are TRBV6-1 and TRBJ1-1; D gene uncertain. Germline CDR1 is MNHNS and CDR2 is SASEGT. Trimming cost V 3 bases and J 13 bases, with 12 bases left between them. The CDR3 has 11 amino acids. The CDR3 loop is CASSESPKGFF. CDR3 coding DNA: TGTGCCAGCAGTGAGAGTCCGAAGGGTTTCTTT.

CDR3 amino acids: CASSPMGPNYNEQFF. CDR3 nucleotides: TGTGCCAGCAGCCCAATGGGCCCAAACTACAATGAGCAGTTCTTC. The chain joins TRBV7-3 to TRBJ2-1; no reliable D call. There are 15 residues in the CDR3. The V and J ends lost 5 bases and 3 bases respectively, with 14 bases between them. Germline V gene sequence: CDR1 SGHTA, CDR2 FQGTGA.

The chain uses TRBV7-2 and TRBJ2-1, with 10 bases identical to TRBD2. The CDR3 is made up of 17 amino acids. The germline V gene encodes CDR1 SGHTA and CDR2 FQGNSA. The ends lost 2 bases at V and 6 bases at J; junction bases unmatched: 10. The CDR3 DNA is TGTGCCAGCAGCTTAAAAGCGGGAGGGCCTATAATCAATGAGCAGTTCTTC. Translation gives CASSLKAGGPIINEQFF.

The chain carries TRBV13 and TRBJ2-7; D unresolved. Trimming removed 3 bases from V and 1 base from J, with 4 bases in between. The CDR3 consists of 12 residues. Germline lookup yields CDR1 PRHDT and CDR2 FYEKMQ (reference sequence). CDR3 amino acids: CASSFRSYEQYF. In DNA, the CDR3 is TGTGCCAGCAGCTTCCGATCCTACGAGCAGTACTTC.

This CDR3 reads CASSLRDFHEQYF. CDR3 nucleotides: TGTGCCAGCAGTTTACGGGACTTCCACGAGCAGTACTTC. The genes are TRBV6-5 and TRBJ2-7; perhaps TRBD2 as D (6 bases). This CDR3 comprises 13 residues. Germline-derived CDR1 and CDR2 are MNHEY and SVGAGI. The germline V and J ends were trimmed by 4 bases and 5 bases, with 12 bases remaining between them.

This chain joins TRBV27 and TRBJ1-1; D is uncertain. CDR1 is MNHEY and CDR2 is SMNVEV in the germline V gene (reference sequence). The CDR3 covers 14 residues. The ends were cut back, 4 bases at V and 2 bases at J, with 11 bases in the middle. The DNA of the CDR3 is TGTGCCAGCAGTTGGGTCATTGGAAACACTGAAGCTTTCTTT. This encodes CASSWVIGNTEAFF.

The sample holds a few counts of this clone. This chain connects TRBV29-1 to TRBJ2-7; TRBD1 agrees at 7 bases. This CDR3 comprises 14 residues. V lost 5 bases, J lost 0 bases, and 7 bases stayed unmatched. The V gene's germline CDR1 is SQVTM and CDR2 ANQGSEA. The CDR3 reads CSVTGDGSSYEQYF. The CDR3 DNA is TGCAGCGTTACAGGGGACGGCAGCTCCTACGAGCAGTACTTC.